These 10 T cell receptor beta chains share one sample of origin, sequenced in a study of PD-1 blockade in classical Hodgkin lymphoma. The time point here: cycle 4 day 1 (C4D1), after five to seven weeks of nivolumab. Every patient had relapsed following autologous stem cell transplantation, and cohorts differed in brentuximab vedotin exposure. TCRdb's table, derived via immunoSEQ multiplex PCR, lists solely in-frame clones and lacks some. The sample has some 110,000 clones; approximately 89% are singletons. The sample in question was peripheral blood mononuclear cells (PBMCs), obtained before the fourth cycle of nivolumab. These receptors were taken from a human donor with classical Hodgkin lymphoma.

The chain employs TRBV28 and TRBJ2-3; weak D call: TRBD1 (6 bases). In germline, CDR1 is MDHEN, CDR2 SYDVKM. V was cut by 5 bases and J by 1 base, with 19 bases left in between. The CDR3 covers 17 residues. The CDR3 spells CASSPPPPDRRTDTQYF. CDR3 sequence (DNA): TGTGCCAGCAGTCCCCCCCCTCCGGACAGACGCACAGATACGCAGTATTTT.

This chain uses TRBV4-3 with TRBJ2-1, with TRBD2 matching over 8 bases. V was clipped by 0 bases and J by 8 bases; unmatched bases: 15. The CDR3 covers 18 residues. From germline, CDR1 is LGHNA and CDR2 YSLEER. The CDR3: CASSQDPPPAGDGDEQFF. The CDR3 DNA reads TGCGCCAGCAGCCAAGATCCCCCTCCAGCGGGAGATGGCGATGAGCAGTTCTTC.

The chain couples TRBV5-1 to TRBJ2-5, with a weak D call TRBD2 (5 bases). The V and J ends lost 2 bases and 4 bases respectively, with 18 bases between them. This CDR3 has 16 amino acids. Germline V gene data show CDR1 as SGHRS and CDR2 as YFSETQ. The CDR3 bases are TGCGCCAGCAGCTTCGGAGCGGACCCCGGCCGAGAGACCCAGTACTTC. As protein: CASSFGADPGRETQYF.

CDR3 in DNA: TGTGCCAGCAGTTACCAGGGGTCCTACGAGCAGTACTTC. It codes for CASSYQGSYEQYF. The rearrangement joins TRBV7-8 to TRBJ2-7; D might be TRBD1 (6 bases). V shed 6 bases and J shed 1 base, with 10 bases lying between them. CDR1 is SGHVS and CDR2 is FQNEAQ in the germline V gene. The CDR3 is made up of 13 amino acids.

This clone was picked up one time. The chain has TRBV19 and TRBJ2-1; D is undetermined. The CDR3 totals 15 residues. The V end was cut by 4 bases, the J end by 0 bases, with 10 bases between. CDR1 is LNHDA and CDR2 is SQIVND in the germline V gene (reference sequence). CDR3 sequence reads: CASSTYESSYNEQFF. CDR3 bases: TGTGCCAGTAGTACATACGAAAGCTCCTACAATGAGCAGTTCTTC.

This clone turned up a few times. V and J are TRBV2 and TRBJ2-3; 9 bases match TRBD2. Germline V gives CDR1 SNHLY, CDR2 FYNNEI. The trim removed 3 bases at V and 5 bases at J, leaving 9 bases unmatched. CDR3 length equals 16 residues. The CDR3 spells CASSEASGTGRDTQYF. In DNA, the CDR3 is TGTGCCAGCAGTGAGGCTAGCGGGACGGGTAGAGATACGCAGTATTTT.

The chain recombines TRBV7-8 with TRBJ2-7; D unresolved. The V and J ends lost 6 bases and 3 bases respectively, with 12 bases between them. This CDR3 region has 13 residues. The germline gives CDR1 SGHVS, CDR2 FQNEAQ. This CDR3 reads CASSRTKDYEQYF. In nucleotides, the CDR3 is TGTGCCAGCAGTCGAACGAAGGACTACGAGCAGTACTTC. The variable domain in full, with the rest retrieved from reference TRBV7-8 and TRBJ2-7, is GAGVSQSPRYKVAKRGQDVALRCDPISGHVSLFWYQQALGQGPEFLTYFQNEAQLDKSGLPSDRFFAERPEGSVSTLKIQRTQQEDSAVYLCASSRTKDYEQYFGPGTRLTVT.

V usage is TRBV30 and J usage is TRBJ2-1; D might be TRBD1 or TRBD2, each matching 5 bases. Trimming took 2 bases from V and 4 from J, leaving 15 bases between them. There are 15 residues in the CDR3. CDR1 and CDR2 from the germline V gene are GTSNPN and SVGIG (reference sequence). The CDR3 DNA follows: TGTGCCTGGAGTTTAGGGGAGACGGTGTACAATGAGCAGTTCTTC. It specifies CAWSLGETVYNEQFF.

The chain joins TRBV9 to TRBJ2-1; D possibly corresponds to TRBD2 (5 bases). The ends were cut back, 1 base at V and 2 bases at J, with 10 bases in the middle. Germline assignment: CDR1 SGDLS and CDR2 YYNGEE. CDR3 length: 15 residues. CDR3 sequence (DNA): TGTGCCAGCAGCGTACGTGGGAGCACCTACAATGAGCAGTTCTTC. It is translated as CASSVRGSTYNEQFF.

The chain has TRBV12-5 and TRBJ2-6; D remains unclear. Trimming pared 0 bases from V and 0 bases from J, leaving 6 bases between. Germline V gene lookup returns CDR1 LGHNT and CDR2 FRNRAP. The CDR3 is made up of 16 amino acids. As DNA, the CDR3 is TGTGCTAGTGGTTTGGTCCGTCTCTCTGGGGCCAACGTCCTGACTTTC. Amino acid sequence: CASGLVRLSGANVLTF. The full variable domain, its missing parts supplied by reference TRBV12-5 and TRBJ2-6, is DARVTQTPRHKVTEMGQEVTMRCQPILGHNTVFWYRQTMMQGLELLAYFRNRAPLDDSGMPKDRFSAEMPDATLATLKIQPSEPRDSAVYFCASGLVRLSGANVLTFGAGSRLTVL.